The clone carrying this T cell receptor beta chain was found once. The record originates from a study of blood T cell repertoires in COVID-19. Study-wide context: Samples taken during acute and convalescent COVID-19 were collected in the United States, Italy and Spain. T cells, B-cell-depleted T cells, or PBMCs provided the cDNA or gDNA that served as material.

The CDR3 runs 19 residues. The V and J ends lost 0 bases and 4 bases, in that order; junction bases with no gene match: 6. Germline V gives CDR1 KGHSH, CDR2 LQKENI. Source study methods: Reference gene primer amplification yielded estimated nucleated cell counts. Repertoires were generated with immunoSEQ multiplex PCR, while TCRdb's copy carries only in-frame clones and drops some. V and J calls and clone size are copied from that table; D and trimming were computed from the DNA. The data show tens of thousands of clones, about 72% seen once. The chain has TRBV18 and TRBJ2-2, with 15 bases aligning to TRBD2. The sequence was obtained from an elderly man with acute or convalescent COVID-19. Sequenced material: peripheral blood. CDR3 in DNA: TGTGCCAGCTCACCACCGGGACTAGCGGGAGGACTCGGCACCGGGGAGCTGTTTTTT. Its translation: CASSPPGLAGGLGTGELFF. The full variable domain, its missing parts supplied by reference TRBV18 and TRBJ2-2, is NAGVMQNPRHLVRRRGQEARLRCSPMKGHSHVYWYRQLPEEGLKFMVYLQKENIIDESGMPKERFSAEFPKEGPSILRIQQVVRGDSAAYFCASSPPGLAGGLGTGELFFGEGSRLTVL.